This T cell receptor beta chain originates from a study of blood T cell repertoires in COVID-19. About the study: The origin of the acute and convalescent COVID-19 samples was the United States, Italy and Spain. PBMCs, B-cell-depleted T cells, or T cells provided the cDNA or gDNA that made up the material.

Trimming removed 2 bases at V and 4 bases at J, with 6 bases between. Germline V lookup: CDR1 SEHNR, CDR2 FQNEAQ (reference sequence). The CDR3 covers 12 residues. Methods used by the authors: Nucleated cell number was recorded as an estimate derived from reference gene primer amplification. The table came from immunoSEQ multiplex PCR; TCRdb's copy has only in-frame clones and leaves some out. From that table come the V and J calls and clone size; the DNA was used to work out D and trimming. The sample holds approximately 38,000 clones, 87% seen once. Sequenced sample: peripheral blood. This sequence originates from a human donor in a cohort sampled during active COVID-19. V usage is TRBV7-9 and J usage is TRBJ2-7, with a tentative D call TRBD2 (5 bases). CDR3 sequence (DNA): TGTGCCAGCAGCTTAACGGGATACGAGCAGTACTTC. It codes for CASSLTGYEQYF.